These 17 T cell receptor beta chains originate from one sample sequenced in a study of follicular helper T cells after annual influenza vaccination. Here immunoSEQ multiplex PCR was the method, and the copy in TCRdb shows in-frame clones only, minus some. This sample has 8,500 to 10,000 clones; approximately 90% occur once, and the top ten carry over 0.4%. Noted time point: 2015-2016 season, pre-vaccination. The sample was CXCR5+ CD38- circulating T follicular helper cells from blood, taken on the day of influenza vaccination. The sample's subset: circulating Tfh, non-naive CD4+CXCR5+PD-1+ (ICOS+CD38+ or ICOS-CD38-). The receptors derive from an adult who received the influenza vaccine.

The chain couples TRBV20-1 to TRBJ2-7, with D unclear. Trimming cost V 3 bases and J 2 bases, with 5 bases left between them. This CDR3 comprises 11 residues. CDR1 DFQATT and CDR2 SNEGSKA come from the germline V gene (reference sequence). CDR3 DNA sequence: TGCAGTGCTAGGGGTCCCTACGAGCAGTACTTC. Protein product: CSARGPYEQYF.

DNA of the CDR3: TGTGCCAGCAGGGCGGTGACCTACTCTGGAAACACCATATATTTT. Translation: CASRAVTYSGNTIYF. The chain links TRBV6-1 to TRBJ1-3, with D unclear. Germline V lookup: CDR1 MNHNS, CDR2 SASEGT. The length of the CDR3 is 15 residues. Trimming removed 6 bases from V and 0 bases from J, with 12 bases in between.

The CDR3 reads CASRTTGSREAFF. The DNA for the CDR3 is TGTGCCAGCAGAACCACAGGGTCGCGAGAAGCTTTCTTT. The gene calls are TRBV27 and TRBJ1-1; D possibly corresponds to TRBD1 (6 bases). The CDR3 runs 13 residues. The V and J ends lost 6 bases and 8 bases respectively, with 16 bases between them. CDR1 MNHEY and CDR2 SMNVEV come from the germline V gene (reference sequence).

CDR3 bases: TGTGCCAGCAGCTCCCAATCAGCGAGGGTGGCCGAGCAGTACTTC. It is translated as CASSSQSARVAEQYF. The rearrangement joins TRBV5-4 to TRBJ2-7; a weak D match, TRBD2 (5 bases). V shed 3 bases and J shed 6 bases, with 19 bases lying between them. The CDR3 is made up of 15 amino acids. From germline, CDR1 is SGHNT and CDR2 YYREEE (reference sequence).

This chain links TRBV6-1 with TRBJ2-7; unclear D gene. CDR1 is MNHNS and CDR2 is SASEGT in the germline V gene. The V and J ends lost 0 bases and 3 bases respectively, with 0 bases between them. The CDR3 extends over 11 amino acids. CDR3 sequence: CASSEAYEQYF. The DNA of the CDR3 is TGTGCCAGCAGTGAAGCCTACGAGCAGTACTTC.

The V call is TRBV19, the J call TRBJ2-2; D might be TRBD2 (5 bases). The germline V gene encodes CDR1 LNHDA and CDR2 SQIVND (reference sequence). The CDR3 has 13 amino acids. Trimming took 4 bases from V and 7 from J, leaving 10 bases between them. CDR3 bases: TGTGCCAGTAGTACTTTCGGGGTCGGGGAGCTGTTTTTT. This gives the protein CASSTFGVGELFF. Looking up the rest from reference TRBV19 and TRBJ2-2 gives the full variable domain: DGGITQSPKYLFRKEGQNVTLSCEQNLNHDAMYWYRQDPGQGLRLIYYSQIVNDFQKGDIAEGYSVSREKKESFPLTVTSAQKNPTAFYLCASSTFGVGELFFGEGSRLTVL.

The chain uses TRBV7-9 and TRBJ1-3; D is undetermined. V lost 3 bases, J lost 0 bases, and 9 bases lay in between. The CDR3 runs to 15 residues. From germline, CDR1 is SEHNR and CDR2 FQNEAQ (reference sequence). The chain's CDR3 is CASSFDGFSGNTIYF. The DNA for the CDR3 is TGTGCCAGCAGCTTCGACGGGTTCTCTGGAAACACCATATATTTT.

Worth noting for this clone: An end of the junction differs from the germline gene, which may be a read error. V is TRBV2 and J is TRBJ2-1; 10 bases align to TRBD2. Looked up from germline, CDR1 is SNHLY and CDR2 is FYNNEI. This CDR3 region has 14 residues. The CDR3 nucleotides are TGTGCCAGCAGTGATCTTCGGAGCGGGGGGGCCACTCTCTTC. Its translation: CASSDLRSGGATLF.

The rearrangement uses TRBV4-3 and TRBJ1-2, with D perhaps matching TRBD1 (5 bases). The CDR3 contains 15 residues. Germline V gives CDR1 LGHNA, CDR2 YSLEER. Trimming removed 3 bases from V and 2 bases from J, with 13 bases in between. DNA of the CDR3: TGCGCCAGCAGCCAGAGAGGGGACGGCAACTATGGCTACACCTTC. Translated, it gives CASSQRGDGNYGYTF.

V is TRBV5-6 and J is TRBJ1-2; no firm D call. The CDR3 has 12 residues. The V gene's germline CDR1 is SGHDT and CDR2 YYEEEE. V was trimmed by 2 bases and J by 2 bases, leaving 4 bases between them. The CDR3 bases are TGTGCCAGCAGCTTCGGGAACTATGGCTACACCTTC. It translates to CASSFGNYGYTF.

J is TRBJ1-6 and V is TRBV6-5; 7 positions agree with TRBD1. V gave up 5 bases and J gave up 10 bases; unmatched junction bases: 8. Germline CDR1 and CDR2: MNHEY and SVGAGI. The CDR3 is 14 residues long. The CDR3 is CASSARQGGSPLHF. CDR3 sequence (DNA): TGTGCCAGCAGTGCCCGACAGGGAGGGTCACCCCTCCACTTT.

Written as DNA, the CDR3 is TGTGCCTGCGGGGGAGGAACCGGGGAGCTGTTTTTT. Protein: CACGGGTGELFF. The chain recombines TRBV10-3 with TRBJ2-2, with 7 bases lining up with TRBD2. This CDR3 comprises 12 residues. CDR1 and CDR2 from the germline V gene are ENHRY and SYGVKD. Germline trimming cut 11 bases from V and 5 bases from J; bases unmatched to any gene: 5.

J is TRBJ1-6 and V is TRBV6-5; D is uncertain. CDR1 and CDR2 (germline): MNHEY, SVGAGI. Trimming took off 6 bases at V and 10 bases at J, with 13 bases between the two ends. The CDR3 runs to 13 residues. CDR3 coding DNA: TGTGCCAGCAGGACGGGCAGTGGGTCACCCCTCCACTTT. This codes for CASRTGSGSPLHF.

The chain has TRBV2 and TRBJ2-7; the match to TRBD1 covers 10 bases. Germline V gene sequence: CDR1 SNHLY, CDR2 FYNNEI. J was trimmed by 6 bases and V by 6 bases; bases with no gene match: 5. CDR3 length: 13 residues. Here the CDR3 reads CASRLGQGLEQYF. The CDR3 bases are TGTGCCAGCAGATTGGGACAGGGGCTCGAGCAGTACTTC. Together with reference TRBV2 and TRBJ2-7, the CDR3 gives the full variable domain: EPEVTQTPSHQVTQMGQEVILRCVPISNHLYFYWYRQILGQKVEFLVSFYNNEISEKSEIFDDQFSVERPDGSNFTLKIRSTKLEDSAMYFCASRLGQGLEQYFGPGTRLTVT.

This clone was detected only once. The chain joins TRBV6-5 to TRBJ1-4; D not certain. Germline V gene data show CDR1 as MNHEY and CDR2 as SVGAGI. The length of the CDR3 is 15 residues. The germline V and J ends were trimmed by 7 bases and 5 bases, with 17 bases remaining between them. The CDR3 DNA is TGTGCCAGCACCCCCCGAGGCAGCTTGAATGAAAAACTGTTTTTT. It codes for CASTPRGSLNEKLFF.

This clone appeared once. The genes are TRBV7-9 and TRBJ1-4, with 9 bases lining up with TRBD1. Unmatched junction bases numbered 11, after V lost 5 bases and J lost 1 base. Germline CDR1 reads SEHNR; CDR2 reads FQNEAQ (reference sequence). The CDR3 is 18 residues long. DNA for the CDR3: TGTGCCAGCAGCCCAAGCTGGGACAGGGTTGAAACTAATGAAAAACTGTTTTTT. It encodes CASSPSWDRVETNEKLFF.

The chain carries TRBV15 and TRBJ1-5, with D uncertain. The CDR3 length is 12 residues. Germline assignment: CDR1 LNHNV and CDR2 YYDKDF (reference sequence). V was shortened by 0 bases and J by 6 bases, with 3 bases between the two germline ends. The DNA of the CDR3 is TGTGCCACCAGCAGAGACCGTCAGCCCCAGCATTTT. It codes for CATSRDRQPQHF.